This TCR beta chain was retrieved from a study of blood T cells in healthy people across ages. General study points: Nothing was known about donor CMV status, and this possibly confounded expanded clonotype changes. Age advanced and TCR beta diversity per million T cells fell, roughly linearly. Estimated diversity that came from one million T cells was considered an underestimate.

On this clonotype itself: What it binds is unknown.

For the second PCR, which ran for about 7 to 11 cycles, a sample-barcoded 5' primer and a J-beta primer mix were used. MiXCR, applied by TCRdb to the 5' RACE reads, yields one record per CDR3 protein. The sample has around 820,000 distinct CDR3 sequences; roughly 25% are singletons. The same data also went into a second study, on T cells of mothers and their children.

This sequence was found in a boy younger than 18 in good health. Material: blood.

CDR3 protein: CSARSPLSKNIQYF. CDR3 in DNA: TGCAGTGCTAGGAGCCCCCTTTCCAAAAACATTCAGTACTTC. The V gene is TRBV20-1, the J gene TRBJ2-4; no definite D call. Germline CDR1 is DFQATT and CDR2 is SNEGSKA (reference sequence). This CDR3 has 14 amino acids. Trimming took 3 bases from V and 2 from J, leaving 11 bases between them.